The 17 T cell receptor beta chains reported below all come from one sample, sequenced in a study of T-cell reconstitution after alpha-beta-depleted transplantation in children. Researchers prepared the TCRbeta library using unique molecular identifiers, the study reports. TCRdb re-called the PCR reads with MiXCR, one entry per CDR3 protein. The sample contains about 540,000 distinct CDR3 sequences, around 19% of which appear only once. Sequencing used PBMCs from the stem cell graft donor, obtained from the stem cell graft. These receptors were taken from a human donor who donated a stem cell graft to a child with acute lymphoblastic leukemia.

This clonotype was observed a few times. V usage is TRBV4-1 and J usage is TRBJ2-5, with 7 bases fitting TRBD2. CDR1 is MGHRA and CDR2 is YSYEKL in the germline V gene. V was pared by 6 bases and J by 5 bases, with 6 bases of the junction left unmatched. This CDR3 has 13 residues. The DNA of the CDR3 is TGCGCCAGCAGTCCCGGGACTATTGAGACCCAGTACTTC. Its protein is CASSPGTIETQYF.

V gene TRBV19 combines with J gene TRBJ2-2; 8 bases agree with TRBD1. Trimming at V came to 10 bases and at J to 1 base, leaving 5 bases not matched to a gene. Per the germline V gene, CDR1 is LNHDA and CDR2 is SQIVND (reference sequence). The CDR3 is made up of 14 amino acids. CDR3 coding DNA: TGTGCCATCACCGGGACAGGGAACACCGGGGAGCTGTTTTTT. Protein product: CAITGTGNTGELFF.

This clonotype was seen only a few times. The chain uses TRBV5-1 and TRBJ2-3; possibly TRBD2 for D (6 bases). This CDR3 has 15 residues. Trimming stripped 7 bases from V and 2 bases from J, with 17 bases between. The germline V gene encodes CDR1 SGHRS and CDR2 YFSETQ. The CDR3 spells CASGLRGSNTDTQYF. The CDR3 DNA sequence: TGCGCCAGCGGCCTTCGGGGGTCGAACACAGATACGCAGTATTTT.

This clonotype was counted only a few times. J is TRBJ1-5 and V is TRBV7-9; maybe TRBD1 (6 bases). The length of the CDR3 is 13 residues. Per the germline V gene, CDR1 is SEHNR and CDR2 is FQNEAQ (reference sequence). Trimming pared 3 bases from V and 7 bases from J, leaving 10 bases between. CDR3 coding DNA: TGTGCCAGCAGCTTCGGAAGGGGGCAGCCCCAGCATTTT. It translates to CASSFGRGQPQHF.

The chain is built from TRBV5-1 and TRBJ2-3; 7 bases match TRBD2. Unmatched junction bases numbered 8, after V lost 5 bases and J lost 2 bases. Germline V gene lookup returns CDR1 SGHRS and CDR2 YFSETQ. The CDR3 has 15 residues. The CDR3 bases are TGCGCCAGCAGTCGGGGCGGGAGTACCACAGATACGCAGTATTTT. This codes for CASSRGGSTTDTQYF.

This clonotype was seen more than once but under ten times. V and J are TRBV4-1 and TRBJ2-1; 7 bases fit TRBD2. CDR3 length equals 17 residues. The germline V gene has CDR1 MGHRA and CDR2 YSYEKL. V lost 1 base and J lost 5; bases outside the gene matches: 11. Here the CDR3 DNA reads TGCGCCAGCAGCCAAGGCCCACCGGCTAGCGGAAACAATGAGCAGTTCTTC. Protein sequence: CASSQGPPASGNNEQFF.

This clonotype was seen only a few times. The chain recombines TRBV4-1 with TRBJ2-7; D is possibly TRBD2 (6 bases). CDR1 and CDR2 (germline): MGHRA, YSYEKL. V was clipped by 3 bases and J by 4 bases, with 19 bases between them. The CDR3 contains 16 residues. In DNA form, the CDR3 reads TGCGCCAGCAGCCACCCTTCACGGGAGAGTGGGTACGAGCAGTACTTC. It specifies CASSHPSRESGYEQYF.

The sample holds a few counts of this clonotype. The chain is built from TRBV7-2 and TRBJ2-2; D is possibly TRBD1 (5 bases). CDR3 size: 15 residues. Germline V gives CDR1 SGHTA, CDR2 FQGNSA. Trimming took off 4 bases at V and 6 bases at J, with 15 bases between the two ends. The CDR3 bases are TGTGCCAGCAGCTCGTCTTCCAGGGCATCCGGGGAGCTGTTTTTT. Translation gives CASSSSSRASGELFF. Using reference TRBV7-2 and TRBJ2-2 for the parts outside the CDR3, the full variable domain is GAGVSQSPSNKVTEKGKDVELRCDPISGHTALYWYRQSLGQGLEFLIYFQGNSAPDKSGLPSDRFSAERTGGSVSTLTIQRTQQEDSAVYLCASSSSSRASGELFFGEGSRLTVL.

The rearrangement links TRBV7-9 to TRBJ2-7; D not resolved. Germline V lookup: CDR1 SEHNR, CDR2 FQNEAQ (reference sequence). V shed 4 bases and J shed 3 bases, with 7 bases lying between them. The CDR3 loop spans 12 amino acids. CDR3 sequence (DNA): TGTGCCAGCAGCTACCTCAACTACGAGCAGTACTTC. Its protein product is CASSYLNYEQYF.

In its sample, this clonotype was seen many times. The chain couples TRBV12-3 or TRBV12-4 to TRBJ2-1; TRBD2 aligns across 9 bases. The CDR3 sequence is 14 residues long. The ends lost 3 bases at V and 6 bases at J; junction bases unmatched: 3. The chain's CDR3 is CASSFTSGFNEQFF. In nucleotides, the CDR3 is TGTGCCAGCAGTTTTACTAGCGGGTTCAATGAGCAGTTCTTC.

The chain has TRBV12-3 or TRBV12-4 and TRBJ1-2, with no clear D. V lost 8 bases and J 2 bases, leaving 15 bases between the germline ends. This CDR3 is 14 amino acids long. CDR3 nucleotide sequence: TGTGCCAGCGCCCGGCTTGTGAGGAACTATGGCTACACCTTC. This gives the protein CASARLVRNYGYTF.

This clonotype was detected only a few times. The chain uses TRBV7-9 and TRBJ1-6; D is uncertain. V lost 5 bases and J 5 bases, leaving 10 bases between the germline ends. Germline-derived CDR1 and CDR2 are SEHNR and FQNEAQ (reference sequence). There are 14 residues in the CDR3. The CDR3 DNA is TGTGCCAGCAGCCCCCAGGCTAATAATTCACCCCTCCACTTT. This gives the protein CASSPQANNSPLHF.

V is TRBV15 and J is TRBJ2-1; 9 nucleotides match TRBD2. CDR3 length: 16 residues. Germline V lookup: CDR1 LNHNV, CDR2 YYDKDF (reference sequence). V lost 4 bases to trimming and J lost 8 bases; unmatched junction nucleotides: 12. This chain's CDR3 is CATSTLRASGNDEQFF. The CDR3 nucleotides are TGTGCCACCAGCACCCTAAGGGCTAGCGGGAACGATGAGCAGTTCTTC.

This clonotype was found a few times. The rearrangement joins TRBV10-3 to TRBJ2-4; 10 bases are shared with TRBD1. This CDR3 spans 14 amino acids. Germline V gives CDR1 ENHRY, CDR2 SYGVKD. Losses at the gene ends were 2 bases for V and 5 bases for J; bases not matched to a gene: 0. CDR3 sequence: CAISEGTGENIQYF. The CDR3 DNA sequence: TGTGCCATCAGTGAGGGGACAGGGGAAAACATTCAGTACTTC.

CDR3 loop: CASSQRQYGYTF. The DNA of the CDR3 is TGTGCCAGCAGCCAAAGACAGTATGGCTACACCTTC. The chain carries TRBV3-1 and TRBJ1-2; D may be TRBD1 (5 bases). CDR1 and CDR2 (germline): LGHDT, YNNKEL (reference sequence). This CDR3 comprises 12 residues. V was clipped by 2 bases and J by 5 bases, with 6 bases between them.

This clonotype has more than one count but fewer than ten. At one end, the junction sequence differs from germline, possibly due to a read error. The rearrangement links TRBV24-1 to TRBJ2-3; a possible D gene is TRBD2 (5 bases). Per germline, CDR1 KGHDR and CDR2 SFDVKD. The CDR3 loop spans 12 amino acids. The CDR3 region is CATSDPSEGLYF. The CDR3 DNA follows: TGTGCCACCAGTGATCCTTCCGAGGGATTGTACTTT.

This chain links TRBV5-1 with TRBJ2-2; D perhaps matches TRBD2 (6 bases). The CDR3 sequence is 15 residues long. V lost 2 bases to trimming and J lost 5 bases, with 13 bases between them. In germline, CDR1 is SGHRS, CDR2 YFSETQ. CDR3 DNA sequence: TGCGCCAGCAGCTTCCAGCAGACTAGGACCGGGGAGCTGTTTTTT. Amino acid sequence: CASSFQQTRTGELFF.